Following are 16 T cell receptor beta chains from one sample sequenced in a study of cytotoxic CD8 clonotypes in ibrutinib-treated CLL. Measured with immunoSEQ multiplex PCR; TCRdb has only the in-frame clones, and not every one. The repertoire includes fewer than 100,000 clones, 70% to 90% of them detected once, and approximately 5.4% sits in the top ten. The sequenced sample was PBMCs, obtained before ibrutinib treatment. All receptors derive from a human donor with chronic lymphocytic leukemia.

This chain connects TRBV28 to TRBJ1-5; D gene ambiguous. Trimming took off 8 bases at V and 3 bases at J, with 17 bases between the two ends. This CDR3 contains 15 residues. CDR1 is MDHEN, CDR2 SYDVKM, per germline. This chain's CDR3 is CASQSPSTNNQPQHF. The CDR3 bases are TGTGCCAGCCAGTCCCCCAGTACTAACAATCAGCCCCAGCATTTT.

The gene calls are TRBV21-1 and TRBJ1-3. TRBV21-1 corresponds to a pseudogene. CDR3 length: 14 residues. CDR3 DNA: TGTGCCAGCAGCAACCTTCCCTCTGGAAACACCATATATTTT. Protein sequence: CASSNLPSGNTIYF.

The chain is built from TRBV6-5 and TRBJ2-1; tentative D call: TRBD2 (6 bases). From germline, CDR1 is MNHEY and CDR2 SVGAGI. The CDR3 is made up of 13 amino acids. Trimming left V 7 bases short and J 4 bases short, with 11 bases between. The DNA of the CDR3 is TGTGCCAGCAAGCCAGCGGGTTACAATGAGCAGTTCTTC. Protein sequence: CASKPAGYNEQFF.

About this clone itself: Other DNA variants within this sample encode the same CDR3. CDR3 in amino acids: CASSQKPGLAGVGQPSDTQYF. The DNA of the CDR3 is TGCGCCAGCAGCCAGAAACCGGGACTAGCGGGAGTGGGGCAACCCTCTGATACGCAGTATTTT. The chain joins TRBV4-3 to TRBJ2-3, with 14 nucleotides matching TRBD2. The germline V gene has CDR1 LGHNA and CDR2 YSLEER. The CDR3 totals 21 residues. Trimming cost V 3 bases and J 6 bases; bases outside gene matches: 20.

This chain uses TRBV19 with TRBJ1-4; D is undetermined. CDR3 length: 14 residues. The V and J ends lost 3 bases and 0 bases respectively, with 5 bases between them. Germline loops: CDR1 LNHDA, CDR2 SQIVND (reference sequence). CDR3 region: CASSIQTTNEKLFF. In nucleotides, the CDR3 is TGTGCCAGTAGTATCCAGACAACTAATGAAAAACTGTTTTTT.

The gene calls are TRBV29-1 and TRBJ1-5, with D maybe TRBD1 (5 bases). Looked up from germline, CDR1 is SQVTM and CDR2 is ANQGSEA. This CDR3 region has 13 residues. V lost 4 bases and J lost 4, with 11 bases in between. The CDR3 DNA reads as TGCAGCGTTGCAGGGAGAGAAAATCAGCCCCAGCATTTT. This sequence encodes CSVAGRENQPQHF.

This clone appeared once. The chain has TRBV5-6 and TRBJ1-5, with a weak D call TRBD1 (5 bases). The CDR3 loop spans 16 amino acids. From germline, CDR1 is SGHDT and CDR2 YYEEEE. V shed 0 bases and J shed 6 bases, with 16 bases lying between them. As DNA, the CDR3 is TGTGCCAGCAGCTTGGTCGGCCCGGCAGGGAGTCAGCCCCAGCATTTT. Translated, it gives CASSLVGPAGSQPQHF.

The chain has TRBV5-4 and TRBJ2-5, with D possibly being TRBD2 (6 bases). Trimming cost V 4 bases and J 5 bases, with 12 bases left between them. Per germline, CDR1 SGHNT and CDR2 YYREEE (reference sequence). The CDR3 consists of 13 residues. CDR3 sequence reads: CASSQQRVETQYF. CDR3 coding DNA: TGTGCCAGCAGCCAGCAGCGGGTGGAGACCCAGTACTTC.

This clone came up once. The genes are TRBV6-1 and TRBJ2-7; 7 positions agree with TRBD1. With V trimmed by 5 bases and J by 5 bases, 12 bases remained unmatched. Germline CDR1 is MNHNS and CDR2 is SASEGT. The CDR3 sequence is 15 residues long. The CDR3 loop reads CASSPDRVNTDEQYF. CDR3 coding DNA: TGTGCCAGCAGTCCTGACAGGGTGAATACCGACGAGCAGTACTTC.

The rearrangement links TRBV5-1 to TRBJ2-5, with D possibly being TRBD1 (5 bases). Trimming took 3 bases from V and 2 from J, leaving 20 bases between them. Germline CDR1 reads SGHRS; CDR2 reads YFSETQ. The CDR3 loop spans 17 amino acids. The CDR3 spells CASSWSTVQVVQETQYF. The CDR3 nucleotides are TGCGCCAGCAGCTGGTCGACAGTACAAGTAGTACAAGAGACCCAGTACTTC. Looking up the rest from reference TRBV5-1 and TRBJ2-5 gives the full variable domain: KAGVTQTPRYLIKTRGQQVTLSCSPISGHRSVSWYQQTPGQGLQFLFEYFSETQRNKGNFPGRFSGRQFSNSRSEMNVSTLELGDSALYLCASSWSTVQVVQETQYFGPGTRLLVL.

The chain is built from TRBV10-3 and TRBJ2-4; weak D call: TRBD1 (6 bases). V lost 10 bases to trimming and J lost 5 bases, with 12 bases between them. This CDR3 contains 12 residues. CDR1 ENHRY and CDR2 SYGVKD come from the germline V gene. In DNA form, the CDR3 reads TGTGCCACCGGACAGAACGAAAACATTCAGTACTTC. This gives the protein CATGQNENIQYF.

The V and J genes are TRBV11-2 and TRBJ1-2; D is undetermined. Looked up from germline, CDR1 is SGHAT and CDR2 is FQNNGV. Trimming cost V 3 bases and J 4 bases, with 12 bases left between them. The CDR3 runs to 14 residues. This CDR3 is CASSFVTSGYGYTF. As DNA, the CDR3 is TGTGCCAGCAGCTTTGTGACTTCTGGCTATGGCTACACCTTC.

The CDR3 nucleotides read TGTGCCAGCAGCCCCTCACGACTAGCGGGAGCTGGCGAGCAGTACTTC. This encodes CASSPSRLAGAGEQYF. This chain joins TRBV7-8 and TRBJ2-7, with 12 positions matching TRBD2. This CDR3 region has 16 residues. Trimming took 5 bases from V and 6 from J; bases not matched to a gene: 11. Germline V gene sequence: CDR1 SGHVS, CDR2 FQNEAQ.

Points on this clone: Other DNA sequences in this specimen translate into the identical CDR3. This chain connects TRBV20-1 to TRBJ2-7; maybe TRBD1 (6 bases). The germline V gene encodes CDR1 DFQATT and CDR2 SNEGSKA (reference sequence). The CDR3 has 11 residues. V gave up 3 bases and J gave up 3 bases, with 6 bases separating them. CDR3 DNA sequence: TGCAGTGCTAGGGACAGCTACGAGCAGTACTTC. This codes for CSARDSYEQYF.

CDR3 residues: CAIRLAGGGEQYF. CDR3 nucleotides: TGTGCCATCAGATTAGCGGGAGGGGGGGAGCAGTACTTC. This chain connects TRBV10-3 to TRBJ2-7; TRBD2 matches 11 bases. J lost 7 bases, V lost 6 bases, and 5 bases had no gene match. The CDR3 consists of 13 residues. Germline lookup yields CDR1 ENHRY and CDR2 SYGVKD.

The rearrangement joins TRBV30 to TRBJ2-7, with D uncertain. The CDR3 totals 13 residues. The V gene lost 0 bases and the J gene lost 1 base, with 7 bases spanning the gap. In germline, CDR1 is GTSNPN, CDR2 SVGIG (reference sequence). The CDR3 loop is CAWSVGSSYEQYF. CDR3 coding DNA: TGTGCCTGGAGTGTGGGCAGTTCCTACGAGCAGTACTTC. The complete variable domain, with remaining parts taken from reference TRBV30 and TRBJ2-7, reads SQTIHQWPATLVQPVGSPLSLECTVEGTSNPNLYWYRQAAGRGLQLLFYSVGIGQISSEVPQNLSASRPQDRQFILSSKKLLLSDSGFYLCAWSVGSSYEQYFGPGTRLTVT.